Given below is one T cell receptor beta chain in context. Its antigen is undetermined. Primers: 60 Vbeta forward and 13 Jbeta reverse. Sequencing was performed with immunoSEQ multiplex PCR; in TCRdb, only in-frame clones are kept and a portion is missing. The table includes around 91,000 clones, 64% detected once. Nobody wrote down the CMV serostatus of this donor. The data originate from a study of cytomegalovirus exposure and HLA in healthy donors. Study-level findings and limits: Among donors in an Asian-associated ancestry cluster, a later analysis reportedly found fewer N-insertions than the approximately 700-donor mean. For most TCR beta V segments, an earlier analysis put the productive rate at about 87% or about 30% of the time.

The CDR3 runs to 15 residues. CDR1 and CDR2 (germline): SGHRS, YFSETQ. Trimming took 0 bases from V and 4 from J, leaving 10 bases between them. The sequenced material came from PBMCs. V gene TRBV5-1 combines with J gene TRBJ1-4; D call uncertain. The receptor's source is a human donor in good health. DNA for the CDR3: TGCGCCAGCAGCTTGGGAGGGCAGAGTAATGAAAAACTGTTTTTT. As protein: CASSLGGQSNEKLFF.